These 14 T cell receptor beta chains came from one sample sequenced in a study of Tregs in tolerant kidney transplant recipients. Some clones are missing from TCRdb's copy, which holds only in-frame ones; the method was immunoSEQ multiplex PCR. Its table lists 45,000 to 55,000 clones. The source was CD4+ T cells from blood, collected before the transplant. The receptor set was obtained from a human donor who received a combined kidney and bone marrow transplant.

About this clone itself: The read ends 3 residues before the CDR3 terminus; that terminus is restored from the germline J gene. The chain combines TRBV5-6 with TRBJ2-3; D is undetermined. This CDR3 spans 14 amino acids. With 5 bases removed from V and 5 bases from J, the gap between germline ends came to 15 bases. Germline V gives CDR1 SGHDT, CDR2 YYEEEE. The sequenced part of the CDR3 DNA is TGTGCCAGCAGTGATGGGTGGGCACAAGATACG. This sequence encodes CASSDGWAQDT. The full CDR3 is CASSDGWAQDTQYF.

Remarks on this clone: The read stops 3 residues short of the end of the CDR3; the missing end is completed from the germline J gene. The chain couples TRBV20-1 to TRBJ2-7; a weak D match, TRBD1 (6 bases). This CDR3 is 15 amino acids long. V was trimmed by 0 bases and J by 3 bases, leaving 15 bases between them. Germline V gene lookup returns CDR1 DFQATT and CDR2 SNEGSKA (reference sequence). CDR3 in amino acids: CSARDPDRRLYEQYF. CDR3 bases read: TGCAGTGCTAGAGATCCAGACAGGCGCCTCTACGAG.

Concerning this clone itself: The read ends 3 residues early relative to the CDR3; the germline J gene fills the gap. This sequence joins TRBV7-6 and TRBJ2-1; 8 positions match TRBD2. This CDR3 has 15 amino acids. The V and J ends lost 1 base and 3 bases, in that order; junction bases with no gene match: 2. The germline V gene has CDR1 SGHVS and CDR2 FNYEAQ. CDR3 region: CASSLGLAGYNEQFF. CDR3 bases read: TGTGCCAGCAGCTTAGGGCTAGCGGGCTACAATGAG.

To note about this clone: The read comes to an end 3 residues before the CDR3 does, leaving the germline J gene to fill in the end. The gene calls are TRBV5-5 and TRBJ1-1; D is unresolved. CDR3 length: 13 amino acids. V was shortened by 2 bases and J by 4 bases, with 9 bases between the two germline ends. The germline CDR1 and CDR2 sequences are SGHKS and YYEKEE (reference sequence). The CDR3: CASSFRPGTEAFF. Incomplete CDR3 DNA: TGTGCCAGCAGCTTCCGACCGGGCACTGAA.

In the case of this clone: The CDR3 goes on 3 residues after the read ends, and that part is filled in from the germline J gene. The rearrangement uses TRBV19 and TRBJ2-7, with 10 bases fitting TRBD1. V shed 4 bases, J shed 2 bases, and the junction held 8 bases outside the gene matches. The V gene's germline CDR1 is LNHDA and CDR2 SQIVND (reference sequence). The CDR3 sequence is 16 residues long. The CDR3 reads CASSSDRGLTPYEQYF. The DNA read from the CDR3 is TGTGCCAGTAGTAGTGACAGGGGGCTCACCCCCTACGAG.

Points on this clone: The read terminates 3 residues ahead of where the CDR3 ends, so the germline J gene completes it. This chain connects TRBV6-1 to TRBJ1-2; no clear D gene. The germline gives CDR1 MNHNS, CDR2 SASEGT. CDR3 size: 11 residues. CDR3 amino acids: CASSEGADYTF. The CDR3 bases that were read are TGTGCCAGCAGTGAAGGGGCTGAC.

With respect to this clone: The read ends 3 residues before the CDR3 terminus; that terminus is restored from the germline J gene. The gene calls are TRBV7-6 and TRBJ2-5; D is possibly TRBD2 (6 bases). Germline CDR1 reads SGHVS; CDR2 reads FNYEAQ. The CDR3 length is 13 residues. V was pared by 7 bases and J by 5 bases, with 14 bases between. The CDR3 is CASTGGWGETQYF. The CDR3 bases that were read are TGTGCCAGCACCGGGGGTTGGGGGGAGACC.

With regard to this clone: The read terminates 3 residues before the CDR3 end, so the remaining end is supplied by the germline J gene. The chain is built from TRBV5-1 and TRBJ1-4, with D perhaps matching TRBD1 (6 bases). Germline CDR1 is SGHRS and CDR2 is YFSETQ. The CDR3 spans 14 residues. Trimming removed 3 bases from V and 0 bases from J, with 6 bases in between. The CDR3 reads CASSSGATNEKLFF. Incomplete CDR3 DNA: TGCGCCAGCAGCTCAGGGGCAACTAATGAAAAA.

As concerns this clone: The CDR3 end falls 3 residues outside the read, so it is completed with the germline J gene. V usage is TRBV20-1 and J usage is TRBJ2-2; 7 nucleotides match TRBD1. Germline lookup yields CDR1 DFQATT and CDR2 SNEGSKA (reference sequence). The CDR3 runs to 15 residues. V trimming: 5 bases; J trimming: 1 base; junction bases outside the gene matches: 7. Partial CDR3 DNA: TGCAGTGCTCCGATGACAGGGAGGAACACCGGGGAG. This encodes CSAPMTGRNTGE. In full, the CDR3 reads CSAPMTGRNTGELFF.

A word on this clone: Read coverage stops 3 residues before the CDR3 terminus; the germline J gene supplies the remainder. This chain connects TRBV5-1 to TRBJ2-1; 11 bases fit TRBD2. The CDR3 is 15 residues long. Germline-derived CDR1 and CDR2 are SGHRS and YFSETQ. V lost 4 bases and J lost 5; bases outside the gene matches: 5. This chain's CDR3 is CASSKGLAENNEQFF. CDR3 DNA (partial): TGCGCCAGCAGCAAGGGACTAGCGGAGAACAATGAG.

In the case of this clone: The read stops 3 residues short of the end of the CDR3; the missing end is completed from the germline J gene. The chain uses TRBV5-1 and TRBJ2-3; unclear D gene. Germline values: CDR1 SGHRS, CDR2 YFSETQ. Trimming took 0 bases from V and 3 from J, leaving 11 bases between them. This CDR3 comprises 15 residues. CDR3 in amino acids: CASSLAYSLTDTQYF. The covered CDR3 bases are TGCGCCAGCAGCTTGGCCTACTCTCTTACAGATACG.

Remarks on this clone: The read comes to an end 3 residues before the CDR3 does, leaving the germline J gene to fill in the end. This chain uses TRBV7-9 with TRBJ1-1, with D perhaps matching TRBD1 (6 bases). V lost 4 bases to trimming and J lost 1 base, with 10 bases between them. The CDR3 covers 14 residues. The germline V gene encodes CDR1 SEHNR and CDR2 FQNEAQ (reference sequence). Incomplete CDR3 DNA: TGTGCCAGCAGCTCCGGGACATCGAACACTGAA. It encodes CASSSGTSNTE. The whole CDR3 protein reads CASSSGTSNTEAFF.

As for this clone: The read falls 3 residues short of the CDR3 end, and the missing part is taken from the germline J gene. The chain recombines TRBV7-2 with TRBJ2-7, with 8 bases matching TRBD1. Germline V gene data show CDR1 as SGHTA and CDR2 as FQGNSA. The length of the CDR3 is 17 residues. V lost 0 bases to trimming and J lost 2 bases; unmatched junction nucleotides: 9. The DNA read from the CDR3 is TGTGCCAGCAGCTTAGCAGCCGGGACAGGATCCCCCTACGAG. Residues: CASSLAAGTGSPYE. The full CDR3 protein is CASSLAAGTGSPYEQYF.

CDR3 DNA, as far as it was read: TGCAGCGTTGGAGGAAGCGGGAGAGGGGCAGATACG. Its translation is CSVGGSGRGADT. Given in full, the CDR3 is CSVGGSGRGADTQYF. V gene TRBV29-1 combines with J gene TRBJ2-3, with 8 nucleotides matching TRBD2. The read finishes 3 residues shy of the CDR3 end, and the germline J gene is used to complete it. With 4 bases clipped from V and 4 bases from J, the junction kept 10 bases outside the gene matches. This CDR3 region has 15 residues. Germline V gives CDR1 SQVTM, CDR2 ANQGSEA.